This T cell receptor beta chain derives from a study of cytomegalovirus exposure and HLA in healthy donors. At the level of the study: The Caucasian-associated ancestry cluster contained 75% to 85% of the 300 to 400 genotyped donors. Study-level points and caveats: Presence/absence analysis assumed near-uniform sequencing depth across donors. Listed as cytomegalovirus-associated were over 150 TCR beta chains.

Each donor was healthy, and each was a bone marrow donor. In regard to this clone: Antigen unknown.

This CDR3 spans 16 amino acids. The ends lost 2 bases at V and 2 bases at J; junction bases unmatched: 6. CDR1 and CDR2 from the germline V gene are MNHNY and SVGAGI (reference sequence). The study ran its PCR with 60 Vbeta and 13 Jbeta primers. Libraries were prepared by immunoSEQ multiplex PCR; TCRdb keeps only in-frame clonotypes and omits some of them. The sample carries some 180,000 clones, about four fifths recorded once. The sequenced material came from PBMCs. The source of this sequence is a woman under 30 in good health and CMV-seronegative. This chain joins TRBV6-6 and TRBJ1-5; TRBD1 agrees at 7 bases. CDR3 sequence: CASSYPTGEGNQPQHF. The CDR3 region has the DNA TGTGCCAGCAGTTACCCAACAGGGGAGGGCAATCAGCCCCAGCATTTT.